This T cell receptor beta chain was documented in a study of cytomegalovirus exposure and HLA in healthy donors. Study results and limitations: Reportedly, cytomegalovirus status was diagnosed with high sensitivity and specificity. The later analysis indicated that the majority of CMV-associated TCR beta chains appeared HLA-restricted. Being productive about 87% or about 30% of the time was typical of most TCR beta V segments in an earlier analysis.

Trimming took off 0 bases at V and 4 bases at J, with 10 bases between the two ends. There are 14 residues in the CDR3. CDR1 LGHNA and CDR2 YSLEER come from the germline V gene. Worth noting for this clone: Its cognate antigen is unknown.

13 Jbeta primers and 60 Vbeta primers were used for the PCR. Clones were read by immunoSEQ multiplex PCR, and TCRdb kept only the in-frame ones, dropping some. The sample holds 150,000 to 200,000 clones; over 80% are singletons and the top ten take approximately 1.2%. The sample consisted of PBMCs. The TCR originated in a boy aged 2 to 9 in good health and CMV-seronegative. The chain couples TRBV4-3 to TRBJ2-7; no clear D gene. The CDR3, as DNA: TGCGCCAGCAGCCAAGAGCGGATGGAGTACGAGCAGTACTTC. This encodes CASSQERMEYEQYF.